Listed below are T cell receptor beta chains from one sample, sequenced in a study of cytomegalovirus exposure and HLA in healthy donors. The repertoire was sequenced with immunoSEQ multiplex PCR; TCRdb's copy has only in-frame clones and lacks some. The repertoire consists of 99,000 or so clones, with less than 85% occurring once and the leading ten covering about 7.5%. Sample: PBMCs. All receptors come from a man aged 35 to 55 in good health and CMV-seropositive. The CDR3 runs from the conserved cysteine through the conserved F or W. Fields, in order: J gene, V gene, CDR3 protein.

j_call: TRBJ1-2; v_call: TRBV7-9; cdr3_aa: CASSDGTGNGYTF
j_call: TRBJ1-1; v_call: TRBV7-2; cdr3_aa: CASSSQGRGRGTEAFF
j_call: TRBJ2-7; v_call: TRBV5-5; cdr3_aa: CASSLGAGQGAKEQYF
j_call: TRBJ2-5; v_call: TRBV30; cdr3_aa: CAWAAQETQYF
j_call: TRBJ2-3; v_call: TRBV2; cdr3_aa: CASSELVATDTQYF
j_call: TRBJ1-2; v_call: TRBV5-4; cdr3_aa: CASSSRGANYGYTF
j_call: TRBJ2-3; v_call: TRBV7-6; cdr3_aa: CASSSVGGLTDTQYF
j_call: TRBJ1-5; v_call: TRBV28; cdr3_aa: CASRGPAGSQPQHF
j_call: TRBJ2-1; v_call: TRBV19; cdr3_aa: CASTEQGVAGNEQFF
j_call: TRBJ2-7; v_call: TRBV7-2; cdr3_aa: CASSLVGDKGEQYF
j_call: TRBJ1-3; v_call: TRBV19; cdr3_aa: CATWTGGGNTIYF
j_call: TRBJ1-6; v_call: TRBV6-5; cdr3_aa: CASSVGTGHNSPLHF
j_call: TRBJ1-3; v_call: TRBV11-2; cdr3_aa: CASSPVRGSSGNTIYF
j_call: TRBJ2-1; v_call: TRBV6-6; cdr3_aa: CASSHGTSGTYNEQFF
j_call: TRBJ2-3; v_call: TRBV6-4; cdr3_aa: CASSDLAGGTDTQYF
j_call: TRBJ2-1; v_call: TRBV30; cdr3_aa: CAWKGLSNEQFF
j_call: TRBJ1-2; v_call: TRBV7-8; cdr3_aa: CASSPAPDRFKYGYTF
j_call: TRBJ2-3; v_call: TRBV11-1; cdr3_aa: CASSSGGSRYGTQYF
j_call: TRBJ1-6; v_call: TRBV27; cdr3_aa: CASSFKFQGFNSPLHF
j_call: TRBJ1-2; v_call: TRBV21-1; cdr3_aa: CASSAGQGAKYERNGYTF
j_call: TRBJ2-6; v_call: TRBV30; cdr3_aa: CAWSMASGANGLTF
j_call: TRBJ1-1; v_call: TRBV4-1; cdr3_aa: CASSPGTGGLGTEAFF
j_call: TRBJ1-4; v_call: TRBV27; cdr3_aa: CASSLKGRAGFNEKLFF
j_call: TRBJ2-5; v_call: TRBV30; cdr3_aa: CAWGQGIGETQYF
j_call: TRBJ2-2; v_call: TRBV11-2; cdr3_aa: CASSPVRPPGRGDTGELFF
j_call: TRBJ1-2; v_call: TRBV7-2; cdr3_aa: CASSPTGSKGYTF
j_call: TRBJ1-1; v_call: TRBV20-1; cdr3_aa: CSASPGVEAFF
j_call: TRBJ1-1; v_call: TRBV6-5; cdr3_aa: CAGSTPDRGVTEAFF
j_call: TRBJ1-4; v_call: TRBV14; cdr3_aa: CASSQDFRNEKLFF
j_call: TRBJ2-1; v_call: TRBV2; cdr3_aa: CASSGLAGLYNEQFF
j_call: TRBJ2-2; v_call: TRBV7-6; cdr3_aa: CASSLKGQGANTGELFF
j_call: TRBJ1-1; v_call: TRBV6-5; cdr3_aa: CASSSNFEAFF
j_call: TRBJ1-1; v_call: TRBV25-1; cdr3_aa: CASSDPQGAGDTEAFF
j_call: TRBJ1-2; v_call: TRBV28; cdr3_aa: CASSKGQGSGYTF
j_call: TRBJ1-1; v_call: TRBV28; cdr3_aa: CASSEPGGRGRTEAFF
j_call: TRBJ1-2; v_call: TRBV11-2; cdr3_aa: CASSSPKVWDSLYGYTF
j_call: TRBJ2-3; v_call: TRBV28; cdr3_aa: CASSLSPGTSEGDTQYF
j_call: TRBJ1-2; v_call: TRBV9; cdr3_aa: CASSVSLDSAAYGYTF
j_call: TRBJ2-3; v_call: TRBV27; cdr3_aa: CASSLSGLAGGIFPTDTQYF
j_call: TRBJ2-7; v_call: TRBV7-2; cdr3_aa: CASSLSPLSYEQYF
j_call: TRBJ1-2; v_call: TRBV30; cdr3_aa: CAWGSGAYGYTF
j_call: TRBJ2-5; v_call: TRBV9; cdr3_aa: CASSVGLQPEDQETQYF
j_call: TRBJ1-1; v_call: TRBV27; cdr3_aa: CASSPGLNTEAFF
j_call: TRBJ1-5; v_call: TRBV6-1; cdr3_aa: CASKQGMNQPQHF
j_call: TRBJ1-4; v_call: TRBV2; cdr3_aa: CASSESGGLGGKLFF
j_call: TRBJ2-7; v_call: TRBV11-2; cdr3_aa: CASSPAGTGPYEQYF
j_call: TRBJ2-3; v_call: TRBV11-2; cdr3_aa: CASRSGTLSTDTQYF
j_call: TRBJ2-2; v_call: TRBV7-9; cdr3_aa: CASRTRQGAVGELFF
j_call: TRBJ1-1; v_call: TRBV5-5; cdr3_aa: CASSRGGRAAAEAFF
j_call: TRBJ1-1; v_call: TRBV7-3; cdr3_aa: CASSFEGSGEAFF
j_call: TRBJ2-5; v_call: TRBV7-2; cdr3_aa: CASSRPSELEQETQYF
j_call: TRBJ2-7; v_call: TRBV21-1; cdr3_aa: CASIAGTGRCEQYF
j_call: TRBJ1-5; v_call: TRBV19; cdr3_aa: CASSIRTGVSNQPQHF
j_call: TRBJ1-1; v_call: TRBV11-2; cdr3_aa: CASSLSGGDTEAFF
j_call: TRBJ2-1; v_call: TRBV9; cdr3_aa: CASSVGSSGSFNEQFF
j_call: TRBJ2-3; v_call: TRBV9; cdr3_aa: CASSITNLHTDTQYF
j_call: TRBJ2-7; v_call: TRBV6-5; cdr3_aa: CASSYSGVGYEQYF
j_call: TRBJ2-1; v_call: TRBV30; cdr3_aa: CAWSKGLAKSSYNEQFF
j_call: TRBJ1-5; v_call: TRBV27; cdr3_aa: CASSLLRGPEGPQHF